This is a list of T cell receptor beta chains from one sample in a study of cytomegalovirus exposure and HLA in healthy donors. TCRdb's table, derived via immunoSEQ multiplex PCR, lists solely in-frame clones and lacks some. Here the sample spans more than 200,000 clones, about 90% being singletons. Sequenced input: PBMCs. The receptor set was obtained from a man aged 18 to 30 in good health and CMV-seropositive. Both conserved end residues are part of each CDR3. The D gene is left open where the match is weak. Size is omitted from some rows. Given values are once, few, many or a class for expanded clones.

v_call	clone_size	d_call	j_call	cdr3_aa	cdr3_nt
TRBV11-3	-	-	TRBJ2-3	CASSLDGDRGTQYF	TGTGCCAGCAGCTTAGATGGGGACCGGGGTACGCAGTATTTT
TRBV27	-	-	TRBJ2-7	CASSLSTAYEQYF	TGTGCCAGCAGTTTATCGACAGCCTACGAGCAGTACTTC
TRBV4-2	once	-	TRBJ2-7	CASSQDGVSYEQYF	TGTGCCAGCAGCCAAGATGGGGTATCCTACGAGCAGTACTTC
TRBV7-6	-	-	TRBJ2-1	CASSFYGEQFF	TGTGCCAGCAGCTTTTATGGAGAGCAGTTCTTC
TRBV6-1	-	-	TRBJ2-7	CASSEDSFPEQYF	TGTGCCAGCAGTGAAGACTCCTTTCCCGAGCAGTACTTC
TRBV19	few	TRBD2	TRBJ2-1	CASSIGGGWRSYNEQFF	TGTGCCAGTAGTATAGGGGGGGGATGGCGTTCCTACAATGAGCAGTTCTTC
TRBV9	few	-	TRBJ2-7	CASSVAPGHDEQYF	TGTGCCAGCAGCGTAGCACCAGGGCACGACGAGCAGTACTTC
TRBV5-1	-	-	TRBJ2-5	CASSIGRPSETQYF	TGCGCCAGCAGTATCGGCCGACCTTCCGAGACCCAGTACTTC
TRBV25-1	once	-	TRBJ1-1	CASRGDMNTEAFF	TGTGCCAGCAGGGGAGACATGAACACTGAAGCTTTCTTT
TRBV20-1	-	-	TRBJ2-3	CSASVADTQYF	TGCAGTGCTAGTGTAGCAGATACGCAGTATTTT
TRBV28	few	-	TRBJ1-2	CASSGRGHTSEKGYTF	TGTGCCAGCAGTGGGAGGGGACACACTTCCGAAAAAGGCTACACCTTC
TRBV7-2	-	TRBD2	TRBJ2-2	CASSLANSGSSPGELFF	TGTGCCAGCAGCTTAGCGAATAGCGGGAGTTCCCCCGGGGAGCTGTTTTTT
TRBV5-4	-	TRBD1	TRBJ1-4	CASSQGQGSEKLFF	TGTGCCAGCAGCCAGGGACAGGGAAGTGAAAAACTGTTTTTT
TRBV4-2	-	TRBD1	TRBJ2-2	CASSPGTGFTGELFF	TGTGCCAGCAGCCCGGGGACAGGATTCACCGGGGAGCTGTTTTTT
TRBV2	-	-	TRBJ2-5	CASSVGVPAETQYF	TGTGCCAGCAGTGTTGGAGTACCAGCGGAGACCCAGTACTTC
TRBV11-2	few	-	TRBJ2-7	CASSSPYEQYF	TGTGCCAGCAGCTCTCCCTACGAGCAGTACTTC
TRBV5-4	-	TRBD1	TRBJ2-5	CASSWGQGASETQYF	TGTGCCAGCAGCTGGGGACAGGGGGCTAGCGAGACCCAGTACTTC